What follows is one T cell receptor beta chain and its context. Antigen unknown. This entry belongs to a study of T cells after yellow fever vaccination. Study results and limitations: A faster peak, day 5 versus 15, was reached by the weaker secondary response. Booster samples showed a return of most primary-vaccination clones (roughly 96% CD4, around 85% CD8).

5'RACE template switching produced TCR cDNA carrying a universal primer site and UMIs. From the 5' RACE reads, TCRdb called clonotypes with MiXCR, one entry per CDR3 protein. The data hold some 420,000 distinct CDR3 sequences, with 18% observed a single time. In germline, CDR1 is WNHNN, CDR2 SYGVQD (reference sequence). The V gene end was trimmed by 2 bases and the J gene end by 5 bases; junction bases not matched to a gene: 4. This CDR3 comprises 14 residues. This receptor was obtained from a young man who received the YFV17D yellow fever vaccine. The sample in question was PBMCs, obtained before the yellow fever booster vaccination. This chain uses TRBV10-1 with TRBJ1-1; 8 bases line up with TRBD1. CDR3 coding DNA: TGCGCCAGCAGTGAGGTCAGGGGGCCTACTGAAGCTTTCTTT. This sequence encodes CASSEVRGPTEAFF.